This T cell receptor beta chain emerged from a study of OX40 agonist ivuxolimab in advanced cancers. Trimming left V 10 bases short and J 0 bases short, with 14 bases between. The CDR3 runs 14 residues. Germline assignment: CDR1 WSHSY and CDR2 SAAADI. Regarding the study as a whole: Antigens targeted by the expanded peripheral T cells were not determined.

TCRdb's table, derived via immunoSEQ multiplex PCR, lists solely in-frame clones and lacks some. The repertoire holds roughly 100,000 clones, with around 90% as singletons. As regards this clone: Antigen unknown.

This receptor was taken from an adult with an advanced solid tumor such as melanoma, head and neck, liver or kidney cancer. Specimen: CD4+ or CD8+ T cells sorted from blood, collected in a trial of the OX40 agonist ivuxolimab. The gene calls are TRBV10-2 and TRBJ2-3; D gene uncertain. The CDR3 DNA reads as TGCGCCACCACGTTTTATCCTAGCACAGATACGCAGTATTTT. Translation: CATTFYPSTDTQYF.